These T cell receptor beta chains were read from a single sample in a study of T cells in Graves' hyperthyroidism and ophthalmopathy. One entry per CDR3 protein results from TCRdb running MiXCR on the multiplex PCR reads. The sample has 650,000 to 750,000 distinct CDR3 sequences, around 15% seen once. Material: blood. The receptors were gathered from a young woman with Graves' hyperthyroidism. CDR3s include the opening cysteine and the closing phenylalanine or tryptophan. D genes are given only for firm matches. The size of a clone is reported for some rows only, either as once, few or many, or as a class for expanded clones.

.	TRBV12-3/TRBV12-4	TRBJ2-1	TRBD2	CASSLAGGLAGSHGEQFF	TGTGCCAGCAGTTTAGCGGGCGGACTAGCGGGATCCCACGGTGAGCAGTTCTTC
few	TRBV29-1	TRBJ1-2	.	CSAAGTNNYGYTF	TGCAGCGCGGCCGGTACCAACAACTATGGCTACACCTTC
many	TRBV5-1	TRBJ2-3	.	CASSLTSLDPDTQYF	TGCGCCAGCAGCTTGACCAGTCTGGACCCAGATACGCAGTATTTT
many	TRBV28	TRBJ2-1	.	CASSWGSAPYNEQFF	TGTGCCAGCAGTTGGGGCAGCGCCCCTTACAATGAGCAGTTCTTC
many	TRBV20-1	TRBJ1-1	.	CSAQGRTNMNTEAFF	TGCAGTGCTCAGGGACGGACCAACATGAACACTGAAGCTTTCTTT
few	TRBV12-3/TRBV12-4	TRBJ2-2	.	CASSFGRRAGELFF	TGTGCCAGCAGTTTTGGCCGGAGGGCCGGGGAGCTGTTTTTT
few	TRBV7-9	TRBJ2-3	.	CASRQAPRTDTQYF	TGTGCCAGCAGGCAAGCGCCGAGGACAGATACGCAGTATTTT
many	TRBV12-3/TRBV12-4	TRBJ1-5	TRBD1	CASSPTGNQPQHF	TGTGCCAGCAGCCCGACAGGGAATCAGCCCCAGCATTTT
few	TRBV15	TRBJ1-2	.	CATSRYGRTEGREGYTF	TGTGCCACCAGCAGGTACGGTCGGACAGAGGGTCGGGAAGGCTACACCTTC
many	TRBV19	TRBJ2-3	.	CASTSTVGTSTDTQYF	TGTGCCAGTACCTCTACGGTTGGGACAAGCACAGATACGCAGTATTTT
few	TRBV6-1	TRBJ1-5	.	CASSVQAVSNQPQHF	TGTGCCAGCAGTGTGCAAGCGGTTAGCAATCAGCCCCAGCATTTT
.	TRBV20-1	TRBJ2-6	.	CSARVAGANVLTF	TGCAGTGCTAGGGTGGCAGGGGCCAACGTCCTGACTTTC
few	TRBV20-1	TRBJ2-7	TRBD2	CSAPMAGREYYEQYF	TGCAGTGCTCCCATGGCGGGGCGGGAGTACTACGAGCAGTACTTC
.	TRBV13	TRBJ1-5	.	CASSLGRGDGQPQHF	TGTGCCAGCAGCTTAGGCAGGGGAGACGGCCAGCCCCAGCATTTT
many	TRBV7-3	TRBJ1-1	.	CASSPGGLATEAFF	TGTGCCAGCAGCCCGGGGGGCTTAGCCACTGAAGCTTTCTTT
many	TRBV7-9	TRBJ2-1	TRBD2	CASSPRTSGRPNEQFF	TGTGCCAGCAGCCCTCGGACTAGCGGGAGGCCTAATGAGCAGTTCTTC
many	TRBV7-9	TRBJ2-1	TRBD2	CASSLEGSKYLAGFYNEQFF	TGTGCCAGCAGCTTAGAAGGGTCCAAGTATCTAGCGGGATTCTACAATGAGCAGTTCTTC
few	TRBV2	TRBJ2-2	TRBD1	CASSWDRSTGELFF	TGTGCCAGCAGTTGGGACAGGTCCACCGGGGAGCTGTTTTTT
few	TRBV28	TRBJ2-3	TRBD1	CASSSDRRTDTQYF	TGTGCCAGCAGTTCGGACAGGCGCACAGATACGCAGTATTTT
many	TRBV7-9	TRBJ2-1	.	CAITLPSYEQFF	TGTGCCATTACCCTCCCCTCCTATGAGCAGTTCTTC
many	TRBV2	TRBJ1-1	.	CASRTGNMNTEAFF	TGTGCCAGCAGGACAGGCAACATGAACACTGAAGCTTTCTTT
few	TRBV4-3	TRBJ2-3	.	CASSSRLANTDTQYF	TGCGCCAGCAGCAGTCGGTTGGCCAACACAGATACGCAGTATTTT
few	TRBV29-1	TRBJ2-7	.	CSVEGTVSYEQYF	TGCAGCGTTGAAGGGACGGTCTCCTACGAGCAGTACTTC
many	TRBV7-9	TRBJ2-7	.	CASSPQHRQAFYEQYF	TGTGCCAGCAGCCCCCAACATCGGCAGGCATTCTACGAGCAGTACTTC
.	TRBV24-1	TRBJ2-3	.	CATSKTAWTGGTDTQYF	TGTGCCACCAGTAAAACGGCTTGGACTGGGGGGACAGATACGCAGTATTTT
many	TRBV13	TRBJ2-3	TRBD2	CASSQASGRAGDTQYF	TGTGCCAGCAGCCAAGCTAGCGGGAGGGCCGGAGATACGCAGTATTTT
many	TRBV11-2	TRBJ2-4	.	CASSLKGGGTLAKNIQYF	TGTGCCAGCAGCTTGAAGGGTGGAGGGACCCTAGCCAAAAACATTCAGTACTTC
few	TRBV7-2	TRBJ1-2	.	CASSLGLRRGYTF	TGTGCCAGCAGCTTAGGTCTCAGGAGGGGCTACACCTTC
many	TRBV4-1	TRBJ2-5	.	CASSQLAEWDQETQYF	TGCGCCAGCAGCCAACTAGCAGAATGGGATCAAGAGACCCAGTACTTC
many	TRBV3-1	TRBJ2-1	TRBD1	CASSQEGTGPDEQFF	TGTGCCAGCAGCCAAGAAGGGACAGGGCCCGATGAGCAGTTCTTC
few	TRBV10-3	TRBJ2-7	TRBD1	CAISEPTGVSYEQYF	TGTGCCATCAGTGAGCCGACAGGGGTCTCCTACGAGCAGTACTTC
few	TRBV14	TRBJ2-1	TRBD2	CASSHASGRVPYNEQFF	TGTGCCAGCAGCCACGCTAGCGGGAGAGTTCCCTACAATGAGCAGTTCTTC
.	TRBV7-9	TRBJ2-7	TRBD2	CASSFLGTSGSYEQYF	TGTGCCAGCAGCTTCCTCGGGACTAGCGGGAGCTACGAGCAGTACTTC
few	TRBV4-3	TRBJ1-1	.	CASSLNRDENTEAFF	TGCGCCAGCAGCCTGAACAGGGATGAGAACACTGAAGCTTTCTTT
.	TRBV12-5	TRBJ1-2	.	CASGLVNIGWNYGYTF	TGTGCTAGTGGTTTGGTAAATATAGGGTGGAATTATGGCTACACCTTC
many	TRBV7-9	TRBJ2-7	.	CASSSPPGHSYEQYF	TGTGCCAGCAGCTCTCCCCCGGGACATTCCTACGAGCAGTACTTC
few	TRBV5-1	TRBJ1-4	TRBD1	CASSAPTGQGGEKLFF	TGCGCCAGCAGCGCCCCGACCGGGCAGGGGGGCGAAAAACTGTTTTTT
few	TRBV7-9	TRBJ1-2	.	CASSSSGTRTGYYGYTF	TGTGCCAGCAGCTCTTCGGGGACTCGGACGGGATACTATGGCTACACCTTC
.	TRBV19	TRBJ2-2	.	CASEKVPTSELFF	TGTGCCAGCGAAAAGGTCCCGACGTCGGAGCTGTTTTTT
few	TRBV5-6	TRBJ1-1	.	CASSLLPANTEAFF	TGTGCCAGCAGCTTGTTGCCAGCGAACACTGAAGCTTTCTTT
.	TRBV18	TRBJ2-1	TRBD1	CASSPTTGQYDEQFF	TGTGCCAGCTCACCAACGACAGGGCAATACGATGAGCAGTTCTTC
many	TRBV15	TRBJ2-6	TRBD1	CATSRPGGGGANVLTF	TGTGCCACCAGCAGGCCAGGGGGCGGTGGGGCCAACGTCCTGACTTTC
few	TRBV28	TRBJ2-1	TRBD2	CASSLLRLADNYNEQFF	TGTGCCAGCAGTTTACTCAGACTAGCGGATAATTACAATGAGCAGTTCTTC
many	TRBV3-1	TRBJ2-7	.	CASSHVRRDEQYF	TGTGCCAGCAGCCACGTACGTCGCGACGAGCAGTACTTC
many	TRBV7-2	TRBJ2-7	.	CASSLARDSGEQYF	TGTGCCAGCAGCTTAGCGAGGGATTCGGGGGAGCAGTACTTC
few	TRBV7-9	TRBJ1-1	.	CASSKSPPGAGTPEAFF	TGTGCCAGCAGTAAATCGCCCCCGGGGGCAGGTACACCTGAAGCTTTCTTT
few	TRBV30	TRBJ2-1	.	CASSISRGSYNEQFF	TGTGCCAGTAGTATTTCGCGGGGATCCTACAATGAGCAGTTCTTC
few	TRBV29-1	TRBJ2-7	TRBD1	CSVAQGAYEQYF	TGCAGCGTTGCCCAGGGGGCCTACGAGCAGTACTTC
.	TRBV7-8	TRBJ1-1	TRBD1	CASSQLITRGVGTEAFF	TGTGCCAGCAGCCAACTCATCACCAGGGGGGTCGGCACTGAAGCTTTCTTT
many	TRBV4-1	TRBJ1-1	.	CASSHYTGNTEAFF	TGCGCCAGCAGCCATTATACAGGGAACACTGAAGCTTTCTTT
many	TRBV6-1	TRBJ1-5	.	CASSEALLGPQHF	TGTGCCAGCAGTGAAGCGCTACTGGGGCCCCAGCATTTT
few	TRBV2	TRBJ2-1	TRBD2	CASTPLPPGLGAYNEQFF	TGTGCCAGCACCCCACTACCCCCGGGACTAGGGGCGTACAATGAGCAGTTCTTC
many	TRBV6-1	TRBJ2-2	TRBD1	CASSVDRGHTGELFF	TGTGCCAGCAGCGTCGACAGGGGGCACACCGGGGAGCTGTTTTTT
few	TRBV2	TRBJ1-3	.	CASSEALRRGSGNTIYF	TGTGCCAGCAGTGAAGCGCTTCGAAGGGGCTCTGGAAACACCATATATTTT